The 16 T cell receptor beta chains given below trace back to one sample, sequenced in a study of cytomegalovirus exposure and HLA in healthy donors. PCR used 60 Vbeta primers and 13 Jbeta primers. Sequencing used immunoSEQ multiplex PCR; TCRdb keeps in-frame clones, though not all of them. The sample comprises 120,000 to 150,000 clones, 79% of which are singletons, and roughly 1% rests with the top ten. The sequencing input was PBMCs. The receptors come from a man aged 18 to 29 in good health and CMV-seronegative.

This sequence joins TRBV7-9 and TRBJ1-2; 7 bases agree with TRBD1. This CDR3 has 14 residues. The J segment lost 4 bases and the V segment lost 3 bases, leaving 5 bases of the junction unmatched. Germline V lookup: CDR1 SEHNR, CDR2 FQNEAQ (reference sequence). The CDR3 reads CASSFDRVGYGYTF. The CDR3 region has the DNA TGTGCCAGCAGCTTCGACAGGGTCGGCTATGGCTACACCTTC.

The genes are TRBV4-3 and TRBJ1-1; D call uncertain. V was cut by 0 bases and J by 5 bases, with 10 bases left in between. CDR1 LGHNA and CDR2 YSLEER come from the germline V gene. The CDR3 totals 14 residues. The CDR3 protein is CASSQDERRTEAFF. The CDR3 nucleotides read TGCGCCAGCAGCCAAGATGAACGGAGGACTGAAGCTTTCTTT.

This chain links TRBV6-1 with TRBJ2-2, with TRBD2 as a possible D gene (7 bases). The germline CDR1 and CDR2 sequences are MNHNS and SASEGT. The ends were cut back, 10 bases at V and 6 bases at J, with 21 bases in the middle. This CDR3 has 15 residues. CDR3 nucleotides: TGTGCCATTAATTCGGGGGGCGTCACCCCCGGGGAGCTGTTTTTT. Translation gives CAINSGGVTPGELFF.

This chain uses TRBV4-1 with TRBJ1-5, with 10 bases that match TRBD1. Germline lookup yields CDR1 MGHRA and CDR2 YSYEKL. V dropped 5 bases and J dropped 5; count of bases not matched to a gene: 0. The CDR3 is 13 residues long. The CDR3 loop is CASSGTGDQPQHF. The CDR3, as DNA: TGCGCCAGCAGCGGGACAGGGGATCAGCCCCAGCATTTT.

The chain recombines TRBV6-1 with TRBJ2-5; D may be TRBD1 (5 bases). CDR1 is MNHNS and CDR2 is SASEGT in the germline V gene. V lost 8 bases and J lost 4, with 11 bases in between. This CDR3 comprises 12 residues. The CDR3 DNA follows: TGTGCCAGCGACCTGGGGCGAGAGACCCAGTACTTC. Protein sequence: CASDLGRETQYF.

The chain recombines TRBV7-2 with TRBJ1-6; D remains ambiguous. CDR3 size: 14 residues. Between the trimmed V and J ends, which lost 3 bases and 8 bases, there was a span of 11 bases. Germline-derived CDR1 and CDR2 are SGHTA and FQGNSA. The CDR3 sequence is CASSFLPADSPLHF. CDR3 nucleotide sequence: TGTGCCAGCAGCTTCCTTCCAGCGGATTCACCCCTCCACTTT.

The chain has TRBV19 and TRBJ2-7; 7 bases are a match to TRBD1. V shed 3 bases, J shed 1 base, and the junction held 6 bases outside the gene matches. Germline loops: CDR1 LNHDA, CDR2 SQIVND (reference sequence). The CDR3 covers 15 residues. DNA for the CDR3: TGTGCCAGTAGTATCCACGGGACAGAGTCCTACGAGCAGTACTTC. As protein: CASSIHGTESYEQYF.

The CDR3, as DNA: TGTGCCAGCAGCCCTGACTGGACAGATACGCAGTATTTT. This sequence encodes CASSPDWTDTQYF. J is TRBJ2-3 and V is TRBV7-2; D is undetermined. This CDR3 comprises 13 residues. Germline CDR1 is SGHTA and CDR2 is FQGNSA. Between the trimmed V and J ends, which lost 5 bases and 3 bases, there was a span of 9 bases.

The chain couples TRBV27 to TRBJ2-3; 14 nucleotides agree with TRBD2. CDR1 and CDR2 from the germline V gene are MNHEY and SMNVEV (reference sequence). CDR3 size: 15 residues. The trim removed 6 bases at V and 4 bases at J, leaving 3 bases unmatched. The CDR3 region is CASRLTSGGADTQYF. CDR3 DNA sequence: TGTGCCAGCAGGTTGACTAGCGGGGGGGCAGATACGCAGTATTTT.

The rearrangement joins TRBV5-1 to TRBJ2-7, with TRBD1 matching over 10 bases. This CDR3 is 14 amino acids long. V shed 4 bases, J shed 3 bases, and the junction held 4 bases outside the gene matches. CDR1 is SGHRS and CDR2 is YFSETQ in the germline V gene. The CDR3 bases are TGCGCCAGCAGCCGCGGGACAGGGGTCTACGAGCAGTACTTC. The encoded protein is CASSRGTGVYEQYF.

The sample holds one count of this clone. The J gene is TRBJ2-1, the V gene TRBV7-2; D is uncertain. The CDR3 is made up of 15 amino acids. Germline V gives CDR1 SGHTA, CDR2 FQGNSA. The V and J ends lost 1 base and 3 bases respectively, with 10 bases between them. The CDR3: CASSLGRLLYNEQFF. For the CDR3, the DNA is TGTGCCAGCAGCTTAGGTCGTCTCCTCTACAATGAGCAGTTCTTC.

The chain carries TRBV18 and TRBJ2-7; 7 nucleotides agree with TRBD1. The J segment lost 3 bases and the V segment lost 2 bases, leaving 1 base of the junction unmatched. Germline CDR1 and CDR2: KGHSH and LQKENI. The CDR3 contains 13 residues. CDR3 sequence (DNA): TGTGCCAGCTCACCAGGGACAGACTACGAGCAGTACTTC. This translates into CASSPGTDYEQYF.

This clone has only one observation. V gene TRBV15 combines with J gene TRBJ1-5; maybe TRBD1 (6 bases). Trimming pared 7 bases from V and 3 bases from J, leaving 13 bases between. The CDR3 extends over 14 amino acids. Germline lookup yields CDR1 LNHNV and CDR2 YYDKDF (reference sequence). The DNA of the CDR3 is TGTGCCACCACCCCGGACAGATCCAATCAGCCCCAGCATTTT. It specifies CATTPDRSNQPQHF.

This rearrangement joins TRBV23-1 to TRBJ1-1, with TRBD1 matching 7 bases. TRBV23-1 is identified as an open reading frame with a role that is uncertain. The CDR3 has 14 amino acids. Trimming took 8 bases from V and 0 from J; bases not matched to a gene: 6. DNA for the CDR3: TGCGCCAGCCCTAAACAGGGGATGAACACTGAAGCTTTCTTT. Protein sequence: CASPKQGMNTEAFF.

The V call is TRBV6-6, the J call TRBJ1-1; D remains unclear. Trimming pared 8 bases from V and 2 bases from J, leaving 9 bases between. The CDR3 is 12 amino acids. CDR1 and CDR2 (germline): MNHNY, SVGAGI (reference sequence). The CDR3 sequence is CASLASNTEAFF. CDR3 DNA: TGTGCCAGCCTCGCGAGCAACACTGAAGCTTTCTTT.

The CDR3 DNA follows: TGTGCCAGCAGACAGACCGGCAACGGGGGGACTGAAGCTTTCTTT. This sequence encodes CASRQTGNGGTEAFF. The chain combines TRBV7-8 with TRBJ1-1, with D possibly being TRBD1 (5 bases). CDR3 size: 15 residues. Between the trimmed V and J ends, which lost 6 bases and 5 bases, there was a span of 19 bases. Germline CDR1 and CDR2: SGHVS and FQNEAQ.